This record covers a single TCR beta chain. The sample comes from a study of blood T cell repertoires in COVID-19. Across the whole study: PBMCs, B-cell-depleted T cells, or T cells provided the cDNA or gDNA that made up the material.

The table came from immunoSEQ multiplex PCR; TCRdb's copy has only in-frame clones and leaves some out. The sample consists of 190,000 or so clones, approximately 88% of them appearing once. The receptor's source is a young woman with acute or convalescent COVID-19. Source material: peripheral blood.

CDR3 region: CASSLLGTYEQYF. The CDR3 region has the DNA TGTGCCAGCAGTTTACTCGGGACCTACGAGCAGTACTTC. The chain uses TRBV12-3 or TRBV12-4 and TRBJ2-7; possibly TRBD2 for D (5 bases). The CDR3 totals 13 residues. Trimming removed 2 bases from V and 2 bases from J, with 7 bases in between.